The present T cell receptor beta chain was sequenced within a study of blood T cell repertoires in COVID-19. Across the study: The United States, Italy and Spain supplied acute and convalescent COVID-19 samples.

Sequencing used immunoSEQ multiplex PCR; TCRdb keeps in-frame clones, though not all of them. Among tens of thousands of clones listed, 87% were seen once. The germline gives CDR1 SGHNT, CDR2 YYREEE (reference sequence). The V segment lost 0 bases and the J segment 2 bases; nucleotides outside the gene matches: 3. The CDR3 has 18 residues. This chain links TRBV5-4 with TRBJ2-1, with 15 nucleotides matching TRBD2. This TCR derives from a man between 60 and 75 years old with acute or convalescent COVID-19. Sequencing was done on a sample of peripheral blood. The CDR3 DNA follows: TGTGCCAGCAGCTTGGAGGGACTAGCGGGGGGAGCCTACAATGAGCAGTTCTTC. It yields the protein CASSLEGLAGGAYNEQFF.